The source of this TCR beta chain is a study of T-cell memory formation after mild COVID-19. CDR1 SEHNR and CDR2 FQNEAQ come from the germline V gene (reference sequence). V trimming: 6 bases; J trimming: 5 bases; junction bases outside the gene matches: 6. The length of the CDR3 is 13 residues. In TCRdb, the 5' RACE reads were re-called with MiXCR into one record per CDR3 protein. The table records under 300,000 distinct CDR3 sequences, under 20% of them present only once. The chain uses TRBV7-9 and TRBJ2-7, with 8 nucleotides matching TRBD1. The receptor was derived from a man aged 18 to 29 who had mild COVID-19 (a few samples of this study predate the infection). Cell type and time point are not known. The material sequenced was PBMCs or a T cell subset sorted from them (not recorded which). CDR3 protein: CASRRTGSDEQYF. CDR3 DNA: TGTGCCAGCAGAAGGACAGGGTCGGACGAGCAGTACTTC.